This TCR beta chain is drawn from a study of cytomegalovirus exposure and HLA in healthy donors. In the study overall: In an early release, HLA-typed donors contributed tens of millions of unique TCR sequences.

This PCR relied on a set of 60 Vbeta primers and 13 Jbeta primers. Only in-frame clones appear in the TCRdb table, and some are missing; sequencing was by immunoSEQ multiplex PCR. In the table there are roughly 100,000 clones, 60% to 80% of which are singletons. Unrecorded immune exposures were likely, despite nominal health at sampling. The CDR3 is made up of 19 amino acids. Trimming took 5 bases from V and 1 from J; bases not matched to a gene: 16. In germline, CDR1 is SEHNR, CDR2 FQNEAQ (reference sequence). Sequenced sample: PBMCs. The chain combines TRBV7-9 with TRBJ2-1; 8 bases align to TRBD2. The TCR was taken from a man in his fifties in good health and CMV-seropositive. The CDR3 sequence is CASSGVGLAGPDSYNEQFF. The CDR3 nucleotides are TGTGCCAGCAGCGGTGTGGGTCTAGCGGGCCCCGATTCCTACAATGAGCAGTTCTTC.